One and the same sample provided the 8 T cell receptor beta chains below, sequenced in a study of immune heterogeneity within non-small cell lung tumors. TCR beta CDR3 was amplified by multiplex PCR using 32 V and 13 J primers. TCRdb analysed the multiplex PCR reads with MiXCR anew, one entry per CDR3 protein. Of over 8,500 distinct CDR3 sequences in the sample, around 30% were seen once. The template consisted of bulk tumor genomic DNA, with 600 ng used per sample. Each primary tumor yielded several biopsies, collected far apart from one another at surgery. The cohort was untreated, with newly diagnosed non-small cell lung cancer undergoing curative surgery. Sequenced input: lung tumor tissue. Every receptor here comes from a man in his forties or fifties with non-small cell lung cancer.

This clonotype was observed a few times. Sequence at one end of the junction differs from germline and may be a read error. The chain has TRBV6-1 and TRBJ1-5, with 7 nucleotides matching TRBD1. Germline values: CDR1 MNHNS, CDR2 SASEGT. CDR3 length equals 13 residues. CDR3: CTSLPTGEQPQHF. The DNA for the CDR3 is TGTACCAGCCTACCTACAGGGGAACAGCCCCAGCATTTT.

This clonotype is classed as medium-sized. This chain joins TRBV28 and TRBJ2-7; TRBD2 aligns across 9 bases. V lost 6 bases, J lost 5 bases, and 11 bases stayed unmatched. The CDR3 is made up of 15 amino acids. Germline CDR1 MDHEN, CDR2 SYDVKM. The CDR3: CASSIRGTSNHEQYF. CDR3 nucleotides: TGTGCCAGCAGCATCCGAGGGACTAGCAACCACGAGCAGTACTTC.

This clonotype was found many times. This sequence joins TRBV18 and TRBJ2-3; possible D gene TRBD1, 7 bases. The CDR3 totals 14 residues. Germline V gene data show CDR1 as KGHSH and CDR2 as LQKENI. Trimming shortened V by 6 bases and J by 3 bases, and 13 bases separated the two germline ends. The CDR3: CASSRGQRTDTQYF. The CDR3 region has the DNA TGTGCCAGCTCGCGGGGACAGAGAACAGATACGCAGTATTTT.

As regards this clonotype: This could be a read error, since a much larger clone is one nucleotide away. This chain connects TRBV20-1 to TRBJ1-3, with D perhaps TRBD1 (5 bases). In germline, CDR1 is DFQATT, CDR2 SNEGSKA (reference sequence). There are 14 residues in the CDR3. CDR3 amino acids: CSSSSGQGGNTIYF. The DNA for the CDR3 is TGCAGTTCTAGTTCAGGTCAGGGTGGAAACACCATATATTTT.

This clonotype is labeled medium-sized. The gene calls are TRBV5-1 and TRBJ1-6, with D maybe TRBD1 (5 bases). This CDR3 has 16 amino acids. Trimming cost V 0 bases and J 10 bases, with 17 bases left between them. CDR1 is SGHRS, CDR2 YFSETQ, per germline. The CDR3 nucleotides are TGCGCCAGCAGCTTGGCCATTTCAGGGAGTGAGTCACCCCTCCACTTT. Translated, it gives CASSLAISGSESPLHF.

This clonotype was observed many times. This sequence joins TRBV9 and TRBJ1-1; D not resolved. V lost 0 bases and J 5 bases, leaving 11 bases between the germline ends. The CDR3 consists of 14 residues. Germline V gene sequence: CDR1 SGDLS, CDR2 YYNGEE. CDR3 sequence (DNA): TGTGCCAGCAGCGTAGATGGACGCGATACTGAAGCTTTCTTT. It translates to CASSVDGRDTEAFF. Supplemented by reference TRBV9 and TRBJ1-1, the full variable domain reads DSGVTQTPKHLITATGQRVTLRCSPRSGDLSVYWYQQSLDQGLQFLIQYYNGEERAKGNILERFSAQQFPDLHSELNLSSLELGDSALYFCASSVDGRDTEAFFGQGTRLTVV.

This clonotype appeared once. This could be a read error, since a much larger clone is one nucleotide away. The V call is TRBV28, the J call TRBJ1-3; tentatively, D is TRBD1 (5 bases). Trimming took 5 bases from V and 7 from J, leaving 18 bases between them. CDR3 length equals 15 residues. Looked up from germline, CDR1 is MDHEN and CDR2 is SYDVKM. CDR3 DNA: TGTGCCAGCAGTCCCAATGCAGGGCTCGTGAACACCATATATTTT. Its protein is CASSPNAGLVNTIYF.

The chain recombines TRBV9 with TRBJ2-1; D possibly matches TRBD1 or TRBD2 (5 bases each). The CDR3 contains 19 residues. Germline CDR1 reads SGDLS; CDR2 reads YYNGEE. V dropped 0 bases and J dropped 10 bases, with 29 bases sitting between them. The CDR3 spells CASSVDPWVGASGRGEQFF. CDR3 nucleotides: TGTGCCAGCAGCGTAGATCCTTGGGTCGGGGCGTCCGGTCGGGGAGAGCAGTTCTTC.